This TCR beta chain originates from a study of blood T cell repertoires in COVID-19. Study-wide background: The samples span acute and convalescent COVID-19 from the United States, Italy and Spain. Sources were T cells, B-cell-depleted T cells, or PBMCs; the material itself was cDNA or gDNA.

In the authors' methods: Amplification of reference gene primers was used by the study to estimate nucleated cell counts. Clones were sequenced by immunoSEQ multiplex PCR, and TCRdb holds only the in-frame ones, with some missing. That table supplies the V and J calls and clone size; D and trimming were determined from the DNA. There are hundreds of thousands of clones in the sample; around 90% occur only once, and 9.4% lies in the top ten. Germline assignment: CDR1 MNHEY and CDR2 SMNVEV (reference sequence). The ends were cut back, 3 bases at V and 5 bases at J, with 16 bases in the middle. The CDR3 totals 15 residues.

This receptor was obtained from a man aged 18 to 30 with active or convalescent COVID-19. The sample comprised peripheral blood. V usage is TRBV27 and J usage is TRBJ2-5; tentatively, D is TRBD2 (6 bases). Here the CDR3 DNA reads TGTGCCAGCAGTTTGTCCTCTTTCGGAGGGGAGACCCAGTACTTC. Translating it yields CASSLSSFGGETQYF.